The 32 T cell receptor beta chains reported below all come from one sample, sequenced in a study of T-cell reconstitution after alpha-beta-depleted transplantation in children. During its preparation, the TCRbeta library received unique molecular identifiers. TCRdb recomputed calls from the PCR reads with MiXCR, one row per CDR3 protein. The table includes almost 20,000 distinct CDR3 sequences, roughly 13% detected once. The material sequenced was PBMCs, mostly from graft donor cells, taken 60 days after TCRalphabeta/CD19-depleted stem cell transplant. These receptors all stem from a female patient under 10 years old who had a stem cell transplant for congenital amegakaryocytic thrombocytopenia, so the T cells may come from the graft donor.

This clonotype was picked up many times. V is TRBV5-1 and J is TRBJ2-7, with 13 positions matching TRBD2. After removal of 4 bases from V and 5 bases from J, the junction contained 12 bases not matched to a gene. Per germline, CDR1 SGHRS and CDR2 YFSETQ. This CDR3 spans 17 amino acids. In DNA, the CDR3 is TGCGCCAGCAGCCGGATACTAGCGGGAGGGCCTCGAAACGAGCAGTACTTC. It encodes CASSRILAGGPRNEQYF.

This clonotype was picked up many times. This sequence joins TRBV7-2 and TRBJ1-3; D is unclear. The CDR3 is 15 residues long. With 5 bases removed from V and 2 bases from J, the gap between germline ends came to 13 bases. Germline loops: CDR1 SGHTA, CDR2 FQGNSA. The CDR3 bases are TGTGCCAGCAGCCCTACTACCGGGGCTGGAAACACCATATATTTT. It translates to CASSPTTGAGNTIYF.

This chain links TRBV4-3 with TRBJ2-3; TRBD2 matches at 10 bases. The V gene's germline CDR1 is LGHNA and CDR2 YSLEER. CDR3 length: 17 residues. The V gene end was trimmed by 0 bases and the J gene end by 4 bases; junction bases not matched to a gene: 7. CDR3 DNA sequence: TGCGCCAGCAGCCAAGAGCTCACTAGCGGGATCTCAGATACGCAGTATTTT. Protein sequence: CASSQELTSGISDTQYF.

In this sample, this clonotype turned up many times. CDR3 nucleotide sequence: TGTGCCAGCAGTGAAGGGGAGCTACTCAACAATGAGCAGTTCTTC. Its protein product is CASSEGELLNNEQFF. This chain connects TRBV2 to TRBJ2-1, with D maybe TRBD2 (5 bases). Between the trimmed V and J ends, which lost 1 base and 5 bases, there was a span of 12 bases. CDR1 is SNHLY and CDR2 is FYNNEI in the germline V gene. The length of the CDR3 is 15 residues.

This clonotype has ten or more counts. The chain recombines TRBV5-1 with TRBJ2-1; the match to TRBD2 covers 10 bases. The germline V gene has CDR1 SGHRS and CDR2 YFSETQ. V shed 2 bases and J 8 bases; nucleotides not matched to a gene: 4. The CDR3 consists of 14 residues. The CDR3 spells CASSLTSGKDEQFF. In DNA, the CDR3 is TGCGCCAGCAGCTTAACTAGCGGGAAAGATGAGCAGTTCTTC.

This clonotype came up many times. The rearrangement joins TRBV20-1 to TRBJ2-3; possible D gene TRBD1, 6 bases. CDR1 and CDR2 from the germline V gene are DFQATT and SNEGSKA (reference sequence). The germline V and J ends were trimmed by 0 bases and 1 base, with 11 bases remaining between them. The CDR3 extends over 15 amino acids. The CDR3 nucleotides are TGCAGTGCTAGAGATCTCAAGGGGGGCACAGATACGCAGTATTTT. The encoded protein is CSARDLKGGTDTQYF.

This clonotype showed up many times. The CDR3, as DNA: TGTGCCAGCAGACATCAGGGCTACGAGCAGTACTTC. Translation gives CASRHQGYEQYF. The rearrangement uses TRBV27 and TRBJ2-7, with D possibly matching TRBD1 (5 bases). CDR1 and CDR2 from the germline V gene are MNHEY and SMNVEV (reference sequence). With 6 bases removed from V and 3 bases from J, the gap between germline ends came to 9 bases. This CDR3 is built from 12 residues.

This clonotype came up a few times. Here the CDR3 reads CASSLIVGSVLAGGPPNEQFF. DNA of the CDR3: TGTGCCAGCAGCTTGATCGTAGGATCCGTGCTAGCGGGAGGGCCTCCCAATGAGCAGTTCTTC. The V and J genes are TRBV5-4 and TRBJ2-1, with 12 nucleotides matching TRBD2. The V gene end was trimmed by 1 base and the J gene end by 6 bases; junction bases not matched to a gene: 20. The CDR3 covers 21 residues. The germline gives CDR1 SGHNT, CDR2 YYREEE (reference sequence). Full variable domain (rest looked up from reference TRBV5-4 and TRBJ2-1): ETGVTQSPTHLIKTRGQQVTLRCSSQSGHNTVSWYQQALGQGPQFIFQYYREEENGRGNFPPRFSGLQFPNYSSELNVNALELDDSALYLCASSLIVGSVLAGGPPNEQFFGPGTRLTVL.

This clonotype came up many times. V is TRBV4-2 and J is TRBJ2-7; D may be TRBD1 or TRBD2 (5 bases each). V dropped 1 base and J dropped 1 base, with 14 bases sitting between them. CDR1 and CDR2 from the germline V gene are LGHNA and YNFKEQ. CDR3 length equals 16 residues. Here the CDR3 reads CASSQVFGTSSYEQYF. DNA of the CDR3: TGTGCCAGCAGCCAAGTATTTGGGACCTCATCCTACGAGCAGTACTTC.

This clonotype rates as medium-sized. The chain employs TRBV18 and TRBJ2-7; 7 nucleotides agree with TRBD1. With V trimmed by 3 bases and J by 9 bases, 14 bases remained unmatched. The CDR3 is 15 amino acids. CDR1 KGHSH and CDR2 LQKENI come from the germline V gene. CDR3 protein: CASSPDRVSYERQYF. CDR3 nucleotide sequence: TGTGCCAGCTCACCTGACAGGGTGTCCTACGAGCGGCAGTACTTC.

This clonotype was seen at least ten times. The V and J genes are TRBV10-3 and TRBJ2-7; perhaps TRBD2 as D (7 bases). The CDR3 contains 14 residues. Germline V gives CDR1 ENHRY, CDR2 SYGVKD. The germline V and J ends were trimmed by 4 bases and 5 bases, with 15 bases remaining between them. The CDR3 sequence: CAISVGGGLDEQYF. For the CDR3, the DNA is TGTGCCATCAGTGTGGGGGGGGGCTTGGACGAGCAGTACTTC.

This clonotype was counted ten times or more. V is TRBV5-1 and J is TRBJ2-3; 8 bases align to TRBD2. This CDR3 region has 16 residues. CDR1 and CDR2 (germline): SGHRS, YFSETQ. V dropped 4 bases and J dropped 4; count of bases not matched to a gene: 11. As DNA, the CDR3 is TGCGCCAGCAGCCCCGGGATAGCGGGGACTTCAGATACGCAGTATTTT. As protein: CASSPGIAGTSDTQYF.

This clonotype has at least ten counts. V and J are TRBV12-5 and TRBJ2-4, with D tentatively TRBD1 (6 bases). Germline loops: CDR1 LGHNT, CDR2 FRNRAP. V was trimmed by 2 bases and J by 13 bases, leaving 24 bases between them. This CDR3 region has 16 residues. CDR3 sequence (DNA): TGTGCTAGTGGTTTGCTCATCCCTGGTAGTCCGGGACACCAGTACTTC. Translated, it gives CASGLLIPGSPGHQYF.

This clonotype was counted many times. V gene TRBV5-1 combines with J gene TRBJ2-4; a possible D gene is TRBD1 (6 bases). The CDR3 length is 15 residues. Germline V gene data show CDR1 as SGHRS and CDR2 as YFSETQ. Trimming left V 1 base short and J 8 bases short, with 16 bases between. The DNA for the CDR3 is TGCGCCAGCAGCTTGACAGGACAGATTTGGGACATTCAGTACTTC. It is translated as CASSLTGQIWDIQYF.

The chain has TRBV18 and TRBJ2-1, with TRBD2 as a possible D gene (5 bases). This CDR3 comprises 17 residues. Germline loops: CDR1 KGHSH, CDR2 LQKENI. Trimming left V 1 base short and J 4 bases short, with 17 bases between. The CDR3 nucleotides are TGTGCCAGCTCACCACGGATCGGGAAGGATGGGTACAATGAGCAGTTCTTC. It is translated as CASSPRIGKDGYNEQFF.

At least ten counts were recorded for this clonotype. The chain employs TRBV5-1 and TRBJ2-5; TRBD2 agrees at 13 bases. The CDR3 extends over 15 amino acids. CDR1 SGHRS and CDR2 YFSETQ come from the germline V gene. Losses at the gene ends were 4 bases for V and 4 bases for J; bases not matched to a gene: 4. CDR3 DNA: TGCGCCAGCAGCCCCGGGACTAGCGGGATAGAGACCCAGTACTTC. It is translated as CASSPGTSGIETQYF.

This clonotype was observed many times. This chain links TRBV27 with TRBJ2-7; the match to TRBD2 covers 11 bases. CDR3 length equals 15 residues. V gave up 5 bases and J gave up 9 bases; unmatched junction bases: 12. From germline, CDR1 is MNHEY and CDR2 SMNVEV (reference sequence). The CDR3 DNA reads TGTGCCAGCAGTGCCCGACTAGCGGGATTAGTTGGGCAGTACTTC. It translates to CASSARLAGLVGQYF.

This clonotype was recorded at least ten times. The rearrangement uses TRBV6-1 and TRBJ2-5; D assignment may be TRBD1 or TRBD2 (5 bases each). This CDR3 comprises 13 residues. Germline CDR1 and CDR2: MNHNS and SASEGT. V was cut by 11 bases and J by 3 bases, with 16 bases left in between. In DNA form, the CDR3 reads TGTGCCTTTCATTCCGGGACCGAAGAGACCCAGTACTTC. The encoded protein is CAFHSGTEETQYF.

This clonotype was picked up many times. The rearrangement links TRBV5-1 to TRBJ2-2; D is unresolved. The V and J ends lost 0 bases and 4 bases respectively, with 7 bases between them. The germline CDR1 and CDR2 sequences are SGHRS and YFSETQ. This CDR3 has 14 residues. The CDR3 is CASSLGIATGELFF. CDR3 nucleotides: TGCGCCAGCAGCTTGGGAATTGCCACCGGGGAGCTGTTTTTT.

To note about this clonotype: Compared with germline, one end of the junction differs, possibly owing to a read error. This chain links TRBV20-1 with TRBJ2-4; 7 nucleotides match TRBD2. This CDR3 is 19 amino acids long. The germline CDR1 and CDR2 sequences are DFQATT and SNEGSKA (reference sequence). The CDR3 sequence is CCASPPLAGVKKAKNIQYF. The DNA of the CDR3 is TGCTGTGCTAGCCCACCTCTTGCGGGAGTTAAGAAAGCCAAAAACATTCAGTACTTC.

This chain uses TRBV5-1 with TRBJ2-1; possible D gene TRBD2, 5 bases. The length of the CDR3 is 14 residues. CDR1 is SGHRS and CDR2 is YFSETQ in the germline V gene. Trimming took 0 bases from V and 8 from J, leaving 12 bases between them. The CDR3 DNA reads as TGCGCCAGCAGCTTGGAGGCTAGCCGCTATGAGCAGTTCTTC. Its translation: CASSLEASRYEQFF.

The table lists this clonotype with many counts. This chain links TRBV28 with TRBJ2-5, with D perhaps TRBD1 (6 bases). V was cut by 3 bases and J by 5 bases, with 13 bases left in between. This CDR3 is 14 amino acids long. Germline CDR1 is MDHEN and CDR2 is SYDVKM. The CDR3 loop is CASSFYRQGETQYF. For the CDR3, the DNA is TGTGCCAGCAGTTTTTATCGGCAGGGGGAGACCCAGTACTTC. Based on the CDR3 plus reference TRBV28 and TRBJ2-5, the full variable domain is DVKVTQSSRYLVKRTGEKVFLECVQDMDHENMFWYRQDPGLGLRLIYFSYDVKMKEKGDIPEGYSVSREKKERFSLILESASTNQTSMYLCASSFYRQGETQYFGPGTRLLVL.

This clonotype was seen many times. The chain combines TRBV10-3 with TRBJ2-7; tentatively, D is TRBD2 (5 bases). The CDR3 contains 14 residues. The V end was cut by 4 bases, the J end by 1 base, with 11 bases between. Germline V CDR1 and CDR2: ENHRY, SYGVKD. The DNA for the CDR3 is TGTGCCATCAGTGGTTCCGGCGGGTCCTACGAGCAGTACTTC. Translation gives CAISGSGGSYEQYF.

This clonotype was recorded many times. The chain combines TRBV20-1 with TRBJ1-1; D is possibly TRBD1 (5 bases). V lost 5 bases and J lost 4, with 11 bases in between. CDR1 and CDR2 (germline): DFQATT, SNEGSKA (reference sequence). The CDR3 extends over 12 amino acids. The CDR3 reads CSADQGFTEAFF. CDR3 sequence (DNA): TGCAGTGCTGACCAGGGTTTCACTGAAGCTTTCTTT.

This clonotype has at least ten counts. This chain uses TRBV6-1 with TRBJ2-7; D remains ambiguous. Germline V gene sequence: CDR1 MNHNS, CDR2 SASEGT. V lost 4 bases, J lost 6 bases, and 13 bases lay in between. This CDR3 spans 13 amino acids. The CDR3 region is CASSVRTPVEQYF. As DNA, the CDR3 is TGTGCCAGCAGTGTTCGGACCCCGGTCGAGCAGTACTTC.

This clonotype was observed at least ten times. The rearrangement links TRBV5-1 to TRBJ2-3; no definite D call. This CDR3 has 16 residues. In germline, CDR1 is SGHRS, CDR2 YFSETQ. V lost 0 bases to trimming and J lost 6 bases, with 17 bases between them. The CDR3 is CASSLEGGRVSDTQYF. The CDR3 nucleotides are TGCGCCAGCAGCTTGGAAGGCGGCCGTGTCTCGGATACGCAGTATTTT.

This clonotype was seen ten or more times. The J gene is TRBJ2-7, the V gene TRBV20-1, with TRBD2 identical over 7 bases. The trim removed 0 bases at V and 1 base at J, leaving 9 bases unmatched. The CDR3 consists of 16 residues. Germline CDR1 reads DFQATT; CDR2 reads SNEGSKA (reference sequence). The CDR3 sequence: CSARDREGMASYEQYF. The CDR3 DNA reads TGCAGTGCTAGAGATAGGGAGGGGATGGCGTCCTACGAGCAGTACTTC.

This clonotype was recorded at least ten times. The DNA for the CDR3 is TGTGCCAGCAGGCAACGAAATCTAGCGGGAGAGGGCACAGATACGCAGTATTTT. This codes for CASRQRNLAGEGTDTQYF. The chain uses TRBV11-1 and TRBJ2-3; TRBD2 matches at 10 bases. Germline-derived CDR1 and CDR2 are SGHAT and FQDESV (reference sequence). The V segment lost 6 bases and the J segment 1 base; nucleotides outside the gene matches: 13. The CDR3 covers 18 residues.

In regard to this clonotype: At one boundary the junction diverges from the germline segment, which might be a read error. The chain is built from TRBV3-1 and TRBJ2-1; TRBD2 agrees at 14 bases. The CDR3 is 15 residues long. The germline V gene encodes CDR1 LGHDT and CDR2 YNNKEL (reference sequence). The CDR3 here is CATSRLAGGYNEQFF. Written as DNA, the CDR3 is TGTGCCACCAGCCGACTAGCGGGAGGGTACAATGAGCAGTTCTTC.

This clonotype was counted at least ten times. In nucleotides, the CDR3 is TGCGCCAGCAGCACCTTCCTGACAGGGGGCGGAACTGAAGCTTTCTTT. Its translation: CASSTFLTGGGTEAFF. The chain joins TRBV5-1 to TRBJ1-1, with 10 bases fitting TRBD1. The CDR3 contains 16 residues. After removal of 4 bases from V and 5 bases from J, the junction contained 11 bases not matched to a gene. From germline, CDR1 is SGHRS and CDR2 YFSETQ.

This clonotype has ten or more counts. A junction end diverges from the germline sequence, so it may reflect a read error. The chain is built from TRBV12-3 or TRBV12-4 and TRBJ2-7; tentative D call: TRBD2 (5 bases). The length of the CDR3 is 15 residues. This chain's CDR3 is CASRLGYGNVYEQYF. CDR3 DNA: TGTGCCAGCAGATTAGGCTACGGGAATGTCTACGAGCAGTACTTC.

This clonotype was recorded many times. The chain links TRBV7-2 to TRBJ2-5; 8 positions agree with TRBD1. Trimming removed 2 bases from V and 6 bases from J; junction bases left unmatched: 5. Germline-derived CDR1 and CDR2 are SGHTA and FQGNSA. The CDR3 has 14 amino acids. CDR3 bases: TGTGCCAGCAGCTTATTGTTCAGGGGGCAGACCCAGTACTTC. This sequence encodes CASSLLFRGQTQYF.